What follows are 7 T cell receptor beta chains derived from one specimen sequenced in a study of OX40 agonist ivuxolimab in advanced cancers. Only in-frame clones appear in the TCRdb table, and some are missing; sequencing was by immunoSEQ multiplex PCR. The sample yields nearly 85,000 clones, approximately 86% seen once. Sequenced here: CD4+ or CD8+ T cells sorted from blood, sampled in a trial of the OX40 agonist ivuxolimab. Receptors were obtained from an adult with an advanced solid tumor such as melanoma, head and neck, liver or kidney cancer.

V and J are TRBV21-1 and TRBJ2-6; TRBD1 is the table's D call and was not checked against the DNA. TRBV21-1 is given as a pseudogene. There are 16 residues in the CDR3. The CDR3 protein is CASRPTQQSRANVLTF. CDR3 nucleotides: TGTGCCAGCAGACCAACACAACAAAGTCGGGCCAACGTCCTGACTTTC.

The gene calls are TRBV7-2 and TRBJ1-5, with D possibly TRBD1 on 5 matching bases. The CDR3 has 14 amino acids. Germline V CDR1 and CDR2: SGHTA, FQGNSA. V was shortened by 1 base and J by 3 bases, with 7 bases between the two germline ends. This chain's CDR3 is CASSLGGYNQPQHF. DNA for the CDR3: TGTGCCAGCAGCTTAGGGGGGTACAATCAGCCCCAGCATTTT.

There are a few counts of this clone. This CDR3 reads CASSSYMSHEQYF. The CDR3 coding sequence is TGTGCCAGCAGCTCATACATGAGCCACGAGCAGTACTTC. This chain uses TRBV7-6 with TRBJ2-7; no clear D. CDR3 length: 13 amino acids. Germline loops: CDR1 SGHVS, CDR2 FNYEAQ. V was pared by 4 bases and J by 5 bases, with 12 bases between.

This clone appeared once. This chain uses TRBV28 with TRBJ1-1; tentatively, D is TRBD1 (6 bases). The CDR3 contains 14 residues. Germline CDR1 reads MDHEN; CDR2 reads SYDVKM. The V and J ends lost 4 bases and 1 base respectively, with 10 bases between them. Here the CDR3 DNA reads TGTGCCAGCAGTTCCCTGGACAGGAACACTGAAGCTTTCTTT. Its translation: CASSSLDRNTEAFF.

This clone was counted between two and nine times. In DNA, the CDR3 is TGTGCCAGCAGAAGGACAGGGGTTGACACTGAAGCTTTCTTT. Its translation is CASRRTGVDTEAFF. This rearrangement joins TRBV5-6 to TRBJ1-1; 9 nucleotides align to TRBD1. The germline V gene has CDR1 SGHDT and CDR2 YYEEEE. V shed 5 bases, J shed 3 bases, and the junction held 5 bases outside the gene matches. The CDR3 length is 14 residues.

A single count supports this clone. The chain employs TRBV9 and TRBJ1-2, with 7 bases fitting TRBD1. Germline V gene lookup returns CDR1 SGDLS and CDR2 YYNGEE. The CDR3 runs 16 residues. V shed 3 bases, J shed 4 bases, and the junction held 12 bases outside the gene matches. The CDR3 DNA sequence: TGTGCCAGCAGCGGGGAGCCCGGGACAGACCTCTATGGCTACACCTTC. Translated, it gives CASSGEPGTDLYGYTF.

The chain couples TRBV30 to TRBJ2-3; D gene unclear. V was cut by 5 bases and J by 2 bases, with 5 bases left in between. CDR1 is GTSNPN, CDR2 SVGIG, per germline (reference sequence). The CDR3 length is 11 residues. The CDR3 DNA reads TGTGCCTGGGGCAACACAGATACGCAGTATTTT. This sequence encodes CAWGNTDTQYF.